This is a list of T cell receptor beta chains from one sample in a study of T-cell memory formation after mild COVID-19. TCRdb re-analysed the 5' RACE reads in MiXCR, keeping a single row per CDR3 protein. The sample includes 150,000 or so distinct CDR3 sequences, around a third seen only once; the top ten take around 11%. Material: PBMCs or a T cell subset sorted from them (not recorded which). These receptors originate from an adult woman who had mild COVID-19 (a few samples of this study predate the infection). Cell type and time point are not known. CDR3s leave out the opening cysteine and the closing phenylalanine or tryptophan. Fields, in order: V gene, D gene, CDR3 protein. The D gene is left open where the match is weak.

V gene: TRBV3-1
D gene: -
CDR3 protein: ASSQDQNSDTQY

V gene: TRBV4-3
D gene: TRBD2
CDR3 protein: ASRQGLAGGYEQY

V gene: TRBV7-8
D gene: -
CDR3 protein: ASSPHRDNQPQH

V gene: TRBV27
D gene: -
CDR3 protein: ASRTPGPYNEQF

V gene: TRBV7-2
D gene: -
CDR3 protein: ASSLDWIYGYT

V gene: TRBV29-1
D gene: -
CDR3 protein: SVEVRGYEQY

V gene: TRBV18
D gene: TRBD2
CDR3 protein: ASSPLAGAFYEQY

V gene: TRBV7-2
D gene: TRBD2
CDR3 protein: ASSLGLTSGTDTQY

V gene: TRBV7-7
D gene: -
CDR3 protein: ASSRGTARETQY

V gene: TRBV2
D gene: -
CDR3 protein: ASSESNRVSYEQY

V gene: TRBV29-1
D gene: -
CDR3 protein: SVGDGNNQPQH

V gene: TRBV2
D gene: -
CDR3 protein: ASSEGGAGTAKDLQETQY

V gene: TRBV5-1
D gene: TRBD1
CDR3 protein: ASSPTGPTYEQY

V gene: TRBV11-1
D gene: TRBD2
CDR3 protein: ASSSGTSGGRSYNEQF

V gene: TRBV7-2
D gene: TRBD1
CDR3 protein: ASSSPGQGYNEQF

V gene: TRBV30
D gene: -
CDR3 protein: AWREKLF

V gene: TRBV7-2
D gene: -
CDR3 protein: ASSQQDSRRQPQH

V gene: TRBV20-1
D gene: -
CDR3 protein: SAPNTINEQF

V gene: TRBV7-2
D gene: TRBD2
CDR3 protein: ASSLAGTTNTGELF

V gene: TRBV29-1
D gene: -
CDR3 protein: SVEVRRDRMHEQF

V gene: TRBV29-1
D gene: -
CDR3 protein: SVAGGGQVYGYT

V gene: TRBV12-3/TRBV12-4
D gene: TRBD1
CDR3 protein: ASSSPGQGWSSYEQY

V gene: TRBV7-6
D gene: -
CDR3 protein: ASSLPSRADTQY

V gene: TRBV6-5
D gene: TRBD1
CDR3 protein: ASRRDRTGIGNTIY

V gene: TRBV28
D gene: -
CDR3 protein: ASSLSGFEAF

V gene: TRBV7-9
D gene: -
CDR3 protein: ASSSRWGYEQY

V gene: TRBV5-1
D gene: -
CDR3 protein: ASSWTGNQPQH

V gene: TRBV6-2/TRBV6-3
D gene: -
CDR3 protein: ASRDSPSEQY

V gene: TRBV19
D gene: -
CDR3 protein: ASRRLPVANTEAF

V gene: TRBV7-3
D gene: -
CDR3 protein: ASSSYVGSDEQY

V gene: TRBV5-4
D gene: -
CDR3 protein: ASSYPETGDYGYT

V gene: TRBV29-1
D gene: -
CDR3 protein: SVRRRDNEQF